This TCR beta chain was observed in a study of naive and memory T cell subsets. A UMI-containing oligonucleotide was joined by 3' ligation to the TCR cDNA template. Whole blood, 2.5 ml, came from adult healthy volunteers. Unsorted total RNA, roughly 1 to 1000 ng, was DNase treated before reverse transcription. Four PCR rounds used nested alpha and beta constant region primers plus the SP2 primer. Blood and skin TCR RNA was reverse transcribed with alpha and beta constant primers. Using its own MiXCR run on the 5' RACE reads, TCRdb lists one record per CDR3 protein. The sample contains more than 45,000 distinct CDR3 sequences, approximately 6.6% of which appear only once. Study conclusions and caveats: TCR transcript changes with activation or differentiation may affect this RNA method.

Comments on this clonotype: Its antigen is undetermined.

The clonotype comes from a male donor in good health.

The CDR3 is CASSPADAPGNGELFF. The CDR3 DNA sequence: TGTGCCAGCAGCCCGGCGGACGCCCCGGGGAACGGGGAGCTGTTTTTT. V and J are TRBV7-2 and TRBJ2-2; maybe TRBD2 (5 bases). The V and J ends lost 5 bases and 7 bases respectively, with 20 bases between them. The CDR3 has 16 amino acids. Germline V gene lookup returns CDR1 SGHTA and CDR2 FQGNSA.